This record concerns one TCR beta chain sequence. These data are taken from a study of blood T cell repertoires in COVID-19. Sequencing used immunoSEQ multiplex PCR; TCRdb keeps in-frame clones, though not all of them. The sample contains about 76,000 clones, approximately 90% of which appear only once. Germline V gene data show CDR1 as SGHTA and CDR2 as FQGNSA. Between the trimmed V and J ends, which lost 1 base and 4 bases, there was a span of 10 bases. The CDR3 contains 14 residues. This chain connects TRBV7-2 to TRBJ1-1; TRBD1 might be the D (5 bases). The sequence was obtained from a human donor in a cohort sampled during active COVID-19. Material: peripheral blood. The DNA for the CDR3 is TGTGCCAGCAGCTTAGGTGGGACTCCCACTGAAGCTTTCTTT. This translates into CASSLGGTPTEAFF.